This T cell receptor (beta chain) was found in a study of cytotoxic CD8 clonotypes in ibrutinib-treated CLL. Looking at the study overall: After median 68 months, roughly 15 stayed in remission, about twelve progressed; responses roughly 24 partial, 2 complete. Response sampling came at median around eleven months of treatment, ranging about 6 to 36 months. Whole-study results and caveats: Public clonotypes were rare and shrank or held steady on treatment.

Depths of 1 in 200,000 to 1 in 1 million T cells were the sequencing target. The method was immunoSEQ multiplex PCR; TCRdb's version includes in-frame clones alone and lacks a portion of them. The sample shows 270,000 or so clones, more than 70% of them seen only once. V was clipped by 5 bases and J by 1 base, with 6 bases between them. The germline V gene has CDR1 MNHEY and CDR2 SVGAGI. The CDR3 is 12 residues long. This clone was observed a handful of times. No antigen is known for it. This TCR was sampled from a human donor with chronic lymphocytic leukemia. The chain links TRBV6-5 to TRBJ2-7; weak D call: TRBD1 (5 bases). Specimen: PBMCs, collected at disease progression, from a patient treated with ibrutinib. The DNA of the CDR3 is TGTGCCAGCAGTACAGGTTCCTACGAGCAGTACTTC. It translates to CASSTGSYEQYF.